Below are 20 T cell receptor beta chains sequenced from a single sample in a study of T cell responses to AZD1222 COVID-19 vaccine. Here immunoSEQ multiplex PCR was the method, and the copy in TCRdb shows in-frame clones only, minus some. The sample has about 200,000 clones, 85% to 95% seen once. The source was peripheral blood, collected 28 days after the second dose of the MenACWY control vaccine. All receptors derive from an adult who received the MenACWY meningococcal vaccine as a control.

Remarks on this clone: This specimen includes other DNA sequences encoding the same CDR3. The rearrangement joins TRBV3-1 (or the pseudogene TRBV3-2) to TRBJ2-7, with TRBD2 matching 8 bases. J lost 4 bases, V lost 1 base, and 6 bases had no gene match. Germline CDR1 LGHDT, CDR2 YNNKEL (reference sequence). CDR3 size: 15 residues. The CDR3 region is CASSQGPSGRYEQYF. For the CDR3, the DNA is TGTGCCAGCAGCCAAGGACCCAGCGGGAGATACGAGCAGTACTTC.

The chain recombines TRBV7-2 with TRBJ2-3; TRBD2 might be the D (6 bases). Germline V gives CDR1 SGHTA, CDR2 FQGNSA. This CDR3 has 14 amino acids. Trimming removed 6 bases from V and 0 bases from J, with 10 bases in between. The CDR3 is CASRSGFSTDTQYF. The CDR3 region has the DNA TGTGCCAGCAGGAGCGGGTTTAGCACAGATACGCAGTATTTT.

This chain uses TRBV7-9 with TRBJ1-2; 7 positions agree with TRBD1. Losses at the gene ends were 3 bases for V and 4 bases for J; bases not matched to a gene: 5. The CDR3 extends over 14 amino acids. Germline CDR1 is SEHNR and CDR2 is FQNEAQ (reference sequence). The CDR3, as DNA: TGTGCCAGCAGCTTCGCAGGGGGTGGCTATGGCTACACCTTC. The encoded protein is CASSFAGGGYGYTF. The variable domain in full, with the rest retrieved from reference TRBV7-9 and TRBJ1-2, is DTGVSQNPRHKITKRGQNVTFRCDPISEHNRLYWYRQTLGQGPEFLTYFQNEAQLEKSRLLSDRFSAERPKGSFSTLEIQRTEQGDSAMYLCASSFAGGGYGYTFGSGTRLTVV.

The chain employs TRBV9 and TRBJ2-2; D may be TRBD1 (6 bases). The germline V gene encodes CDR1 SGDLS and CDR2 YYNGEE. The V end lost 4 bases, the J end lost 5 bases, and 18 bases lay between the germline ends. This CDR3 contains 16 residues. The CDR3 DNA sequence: TGTGCCAGCAGCCCAACGGGACACTTCGGTACCGGGGAGCTGTTTTTT. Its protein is CASSPTGHFGTGELFF.

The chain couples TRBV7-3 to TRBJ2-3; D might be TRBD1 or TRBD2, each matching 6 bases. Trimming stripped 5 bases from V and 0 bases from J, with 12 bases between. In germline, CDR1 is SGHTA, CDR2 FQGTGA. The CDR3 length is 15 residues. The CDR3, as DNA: TGTGCCAGCAGCCTTCAGGGGACTAGCACAGATACGCAGTATTTT. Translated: CASSLQGTSTDTQYF.

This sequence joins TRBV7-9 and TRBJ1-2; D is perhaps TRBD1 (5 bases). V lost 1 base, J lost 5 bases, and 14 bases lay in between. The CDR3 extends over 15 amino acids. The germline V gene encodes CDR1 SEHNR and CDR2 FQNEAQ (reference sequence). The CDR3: CASSLEGRQGYGYTF. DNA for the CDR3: TGTGCCAGCAGCTTAGAGGGGCGGCAGGGTTATGGCTACACCTTC.

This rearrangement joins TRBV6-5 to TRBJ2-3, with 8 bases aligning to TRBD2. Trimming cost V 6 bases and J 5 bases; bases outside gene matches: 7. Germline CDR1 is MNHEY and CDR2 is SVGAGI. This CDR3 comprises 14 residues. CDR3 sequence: CASSSAGVRDTQYF. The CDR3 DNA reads TGTGCCAGCAGCTCAGCGGGAGTTCGAGATACGCAGTATTTT.

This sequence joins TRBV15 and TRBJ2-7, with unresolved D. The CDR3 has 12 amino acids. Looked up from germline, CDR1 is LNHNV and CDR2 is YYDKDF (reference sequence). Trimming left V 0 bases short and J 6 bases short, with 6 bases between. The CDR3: CATSRDEGEQYF. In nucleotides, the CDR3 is TGTGCCACCAGCAGAGATGAAGGCGAGCAGTACTTC.

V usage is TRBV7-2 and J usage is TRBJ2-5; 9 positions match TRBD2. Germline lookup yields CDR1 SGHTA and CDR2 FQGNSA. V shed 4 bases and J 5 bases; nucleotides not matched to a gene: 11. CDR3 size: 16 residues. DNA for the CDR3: TGTGCCAGCAGCTCTGCCCGACTAGCGGCCACGGAGACCCAGTACTTC. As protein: CASSSARLAATETQYF.

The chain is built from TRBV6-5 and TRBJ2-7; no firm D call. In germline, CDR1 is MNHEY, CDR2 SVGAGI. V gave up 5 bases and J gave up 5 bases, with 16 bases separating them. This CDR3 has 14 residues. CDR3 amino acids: CASSKTWETHEQYF. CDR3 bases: TGTGCCAGCAGTAAGACATGGGAAACCCACGAGCAGTACTTC.

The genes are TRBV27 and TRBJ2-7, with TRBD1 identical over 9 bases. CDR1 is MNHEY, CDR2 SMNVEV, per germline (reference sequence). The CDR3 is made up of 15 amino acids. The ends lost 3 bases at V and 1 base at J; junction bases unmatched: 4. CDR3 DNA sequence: TGTGCCAGCAGTTTGACGACAGGGGGGTCCTACGAGCAGTACTTC. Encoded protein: CASSLTTGGSYEQYF.

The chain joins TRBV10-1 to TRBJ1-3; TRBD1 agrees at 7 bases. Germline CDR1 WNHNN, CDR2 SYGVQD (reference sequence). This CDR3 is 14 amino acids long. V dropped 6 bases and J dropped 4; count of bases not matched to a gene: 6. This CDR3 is CASSVDRRGNTIYF. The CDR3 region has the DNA TGCGCCAGCAGCGTGGACAGGCGAGGAAACACCATATATTTT.

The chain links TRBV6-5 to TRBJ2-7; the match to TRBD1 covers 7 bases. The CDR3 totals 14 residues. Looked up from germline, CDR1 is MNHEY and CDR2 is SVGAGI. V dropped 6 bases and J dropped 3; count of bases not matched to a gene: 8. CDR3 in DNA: TGTGCCAGCAGCGGAGTCAGGGGGAGCTACGAGCAGTACTTC. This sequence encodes CASSGVRGSYEQYF.

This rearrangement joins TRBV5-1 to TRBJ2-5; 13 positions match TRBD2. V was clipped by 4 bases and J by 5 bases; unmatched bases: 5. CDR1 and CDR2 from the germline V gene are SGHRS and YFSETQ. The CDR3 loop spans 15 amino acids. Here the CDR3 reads CASSAGLAGVETQYF. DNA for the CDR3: TGCGCCAGCAGCGCCGGACTAGCGGGAGTTGAGACCCAGTACTTC.

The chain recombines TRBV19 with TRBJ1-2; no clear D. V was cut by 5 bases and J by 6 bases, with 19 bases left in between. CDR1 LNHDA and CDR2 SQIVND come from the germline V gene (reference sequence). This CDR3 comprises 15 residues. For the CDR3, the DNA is TGTGCCAGTAGTGCACAGAAATGGGAATTCGATGGCTACACCTTC. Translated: CASSAQKWEFDGYTF.

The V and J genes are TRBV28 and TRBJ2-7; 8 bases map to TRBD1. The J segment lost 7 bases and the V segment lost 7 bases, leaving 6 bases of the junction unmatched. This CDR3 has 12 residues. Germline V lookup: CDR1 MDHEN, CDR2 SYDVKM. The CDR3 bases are TGTGCCAGCACCCTCGGACAGGGAGAGCAGTACTTC. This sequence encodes CASTLGQGEQYF.

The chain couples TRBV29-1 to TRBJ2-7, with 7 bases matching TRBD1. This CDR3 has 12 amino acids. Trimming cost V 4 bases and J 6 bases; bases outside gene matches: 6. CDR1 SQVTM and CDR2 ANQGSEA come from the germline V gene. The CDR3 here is CSVGDRVSEQYF. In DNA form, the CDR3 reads TGCAGCGTTGGCGACAGGGTAAGCGAGCAGTACTTC.

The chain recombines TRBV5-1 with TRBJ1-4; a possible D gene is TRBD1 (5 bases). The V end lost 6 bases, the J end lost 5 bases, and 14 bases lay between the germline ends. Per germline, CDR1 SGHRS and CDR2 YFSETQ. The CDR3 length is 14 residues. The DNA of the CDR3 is TGCGCCAGCACCCCTGGGGGTCTGAATGAAAAACTGTTTTTT. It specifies CASTPGGLNEKLFF.

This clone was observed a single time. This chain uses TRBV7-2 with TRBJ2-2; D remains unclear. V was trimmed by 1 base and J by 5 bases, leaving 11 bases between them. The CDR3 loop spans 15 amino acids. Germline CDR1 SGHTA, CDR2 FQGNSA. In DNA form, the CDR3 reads TGTGCCAGCAGCTTAGATGGTAGTAGGACCGGGGAGCTGTTTTTT. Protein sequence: CASSLDGSRTGELFF.

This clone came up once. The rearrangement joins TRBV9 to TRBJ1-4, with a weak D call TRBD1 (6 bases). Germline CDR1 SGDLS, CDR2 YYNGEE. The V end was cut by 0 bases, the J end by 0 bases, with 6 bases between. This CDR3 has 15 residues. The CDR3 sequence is CASSVGTATNEKLFF. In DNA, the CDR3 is TGTGCCAGCAGCGTAGGGACAGCAACTAATGAAAAACTGTTTTTT.